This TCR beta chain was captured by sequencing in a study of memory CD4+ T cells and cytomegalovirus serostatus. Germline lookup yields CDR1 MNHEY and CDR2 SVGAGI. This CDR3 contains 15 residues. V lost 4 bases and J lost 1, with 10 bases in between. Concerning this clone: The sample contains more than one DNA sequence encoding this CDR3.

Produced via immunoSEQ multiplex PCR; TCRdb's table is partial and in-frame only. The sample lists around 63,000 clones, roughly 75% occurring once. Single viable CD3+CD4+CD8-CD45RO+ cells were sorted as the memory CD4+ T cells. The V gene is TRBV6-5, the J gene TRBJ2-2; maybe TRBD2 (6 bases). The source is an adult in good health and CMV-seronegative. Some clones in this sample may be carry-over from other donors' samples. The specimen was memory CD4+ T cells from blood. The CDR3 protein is CASSSGLLNTGELFF. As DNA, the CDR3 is TGTGCCAGCAGTTCTGGACTACTGAACACCGGGGAGCTGTTTTTT.